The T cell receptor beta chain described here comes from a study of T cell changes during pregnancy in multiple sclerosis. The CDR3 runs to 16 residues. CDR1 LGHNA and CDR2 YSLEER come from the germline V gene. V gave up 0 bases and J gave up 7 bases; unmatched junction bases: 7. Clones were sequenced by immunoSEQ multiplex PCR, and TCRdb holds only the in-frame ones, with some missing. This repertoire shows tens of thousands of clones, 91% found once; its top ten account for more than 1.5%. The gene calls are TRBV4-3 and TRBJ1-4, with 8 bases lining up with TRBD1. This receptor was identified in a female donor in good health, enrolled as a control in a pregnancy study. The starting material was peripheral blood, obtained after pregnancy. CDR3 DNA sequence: TGCGCCAGCAGCCAAGATAGACAGGGGAAAGGTGAAAAACTGTTTTTT. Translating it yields CASSQDRQGKGEKLFF.